Following are 6 T cell receptor beta chains from one sample sequenced in a study of tissue T cells after allogeneic stem cell transplantation. Time point noted: mouse harvest day 7 after allogeneic transplant. Each mouse received 10^7 T-cell-depleted marrow cells plus 10^6 splenic CD5+ T cells by tail vein. Sequenced by immunoSEQ multiplex PCR; TCRdb stores in-frame clones only, minus some. There are about 9,000 clones in the sample; roughly 41% occur only once, and over 7% lies in the top ten. Sequenced: gut tissue. The receptors stem from a female BALB/c mouse given C57BL/6 T cells with graft-versus-host disease after an allogeneic hematopoietic cell transplant.

In the case of this clone: Mouse gene names and germline throughout. The read terminates 1 residue before the CDR3 end, so the remaining end is supplied by the germline J gene. The V gene is TRBV15, the J gene TRBJ2-7, with 9 bases lining up with TRBD2. The J segment lost 4 bases and the V segment lost 10 bases, leaving 2 bases of the junction unmatched. This CDR3 contains 11 residues. CDR1 is SGHND, CDR2 FRSKSL, per germline. CDR3 bases read: TGTGCCACCGGGACTGGGTATGAACAGTAC. Its translation: CATGTGYEQY. The full-length CDR3 reads as CATGTGYEQYF.

This clone showed up just a few times. Gene labels here are mouse ones. From the germline J gene comes the end of the CDR3, since the read stops 1 residue before it. The V gene is TRBV26, the J gene TRBJ2-5; TRBD1 matches at 7 bases. The J segment lost 2 bases and the V segment lost 6 bases, leaving 5 bases of the junction unmatched. Germline V lookup: CDR1 KGHPV, CDR2 FQNQEV (reference sequence). This CDR3 has 14 residues. The CDR3 reads CASSIQGFQDTQYF. CDR3 DNA (partial): TGTGCCAGCAGCATACAGGGGTTCCAAGACACCCAGTAC.

This clone has a handful of counts. Germline and genes: mouse. The missing CDR3 end, 1 residue past where the read stops, is filled in from the germline J gene. The chain employs TRBV12-1 and TRBJ2-2; D gene unclear. Germline V gene data show CDR1 as SGHSN and CDR2 as HYEKVE. There are 13 residues in the CDR3. Trimming pared 1 base from V and 2 bases from J, leaving 4 bases between. CDR3 sequence: CASSLLNTGQLYF. The sequenced CDR3 bases are TGTGCCAGCTCTCTTCTCAACACCGGGCAGCTCTAC.

This clone has a single count. The listed genes are named as in mouse. CDR3 in amino acids: CASSLVGVQNTLYF. The DNA read from the CDR3 is TGTGCCAGCAGTCTGGTGGGCGTTCAAAACACCTTGTAC. The chain recombines TRBV26 with TRBJ2-4; D unclear. The DNA ends 1 residue before the CDR3 does, and the rest of the CDR3 is filled in from the germline J gene. Germline assignment: CDR1 KGHPV and CDR2 FQNQEV (reference sequence). The CDR3 runs to 14 residues. Trimming took off 2 bases at V and 2 bases at J, with 8 bases between the two ends.

Relative to its sample, this clone is medium-sized (0.01 to 0.1%). The genes are named according to mouse. The read ends 1 residue before the CDR3 terminus; that terminus is restored from the germline J gene. The rearrangement links TRBV3 to TRBJ2-5, with a tentative D call TRBD2 (6 bases). The V gene lost 5 bases and the J gene lost 2 bases, with 11 bases spanning the gap. The germline V gene encodes CDR1 SNHLY and CDR2 FYNGKV (reference sequence). The CDR3 sequence is 14 residues long. CDR3 protein: CASSPRDFQDTQYF. The sequenced CDR3 bases are TGTGCCAGCAGCCCTCGGGACTTCCAAGACACCCAGTAC. Full variable domain (rest looked up from reference TRBV3 and TRBJ2-5): GPKVLQIPSHQIIDMGQMVTLNCDPVSNHLYFYWYKQILGQQMEFLVNFYNGKVMEKSKLFKDQFSVERPDGSYFTLKIQPTALEDSAVYFCASSPRDFQDTQYFGPGTRLLVL.

This clone was seen a single time. The genes and germline here are from mouse. The CDR3 goes on 1 residue after the read ends, and that part is filled in from the germline J gene. The chain is built from TRBV26 and TRBJ1-1; D gene ambiguous. The V end was cut by 0 bases, the J end by 1 base, with 6 bases between. The germline V gene encodes CDR1 KGHPV and CDR2 FQNQEV (reference sequence). The CDR3 extends over 14 amino acids. The CDR3 reads CASSLSRENTEVFF. The CDR3 bases that were read are TGTGCCAGCAGTCTGTCAAGGGAAAACACAGAAGTCTTC.